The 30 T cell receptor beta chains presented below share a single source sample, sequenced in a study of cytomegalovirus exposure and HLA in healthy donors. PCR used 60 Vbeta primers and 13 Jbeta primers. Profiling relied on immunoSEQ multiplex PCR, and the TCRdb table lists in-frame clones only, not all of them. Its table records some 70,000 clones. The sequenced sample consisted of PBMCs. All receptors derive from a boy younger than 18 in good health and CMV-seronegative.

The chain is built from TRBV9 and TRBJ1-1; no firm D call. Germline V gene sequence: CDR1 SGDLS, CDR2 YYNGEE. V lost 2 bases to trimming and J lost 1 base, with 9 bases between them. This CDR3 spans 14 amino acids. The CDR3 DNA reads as TGTGCCAGCAGCGTGAGGGAAACGAACACTGAAGCTTTCTTT. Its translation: CASSVRETNTEAFF. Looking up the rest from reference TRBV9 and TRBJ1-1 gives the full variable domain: DSGVTQTPKHLITATGQRVTLRCSPRSGDLSVYWYQQSLDQGLQFLIQYYNGEERAKGNILERFSAQQFPDLHSELNLSSLELGDSALYFCASSVRETNTEAFFGQGTRLTVV.

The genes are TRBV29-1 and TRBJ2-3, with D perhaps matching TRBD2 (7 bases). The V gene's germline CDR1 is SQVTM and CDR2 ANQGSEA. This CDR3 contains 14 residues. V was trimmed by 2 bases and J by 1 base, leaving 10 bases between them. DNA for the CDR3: TGCAGCGTTGAACGCGGGGGCGGCACAGATACGCAGTATTTT. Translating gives CSVERGGGTDTQYF.

The CDR3, as DNA: TGTGCCAGCAGTTCCGACTTGGGCTACACCTTC. Residues: CASSSDLGYTF. V and J are TRBV6-6 and TRBJ1-2; no reliable D call. Germline CDR1 is MNHNY and CDR2 is SVGAGI (reference sequence). The CDR3 covers 11 residues. Trimming removed 4 bases at V and 8 bases at J, with 8 bases between.

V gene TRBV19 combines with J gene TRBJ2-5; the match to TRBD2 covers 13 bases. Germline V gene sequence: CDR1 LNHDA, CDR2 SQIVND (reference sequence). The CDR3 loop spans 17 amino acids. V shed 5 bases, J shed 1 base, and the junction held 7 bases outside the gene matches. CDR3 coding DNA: TGTGCCAGTAGTCCAACGACTAGCGGGGGGACCCAAGAGACCCAGTACTTC. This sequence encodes CASSPTTSGGTQETQYF.

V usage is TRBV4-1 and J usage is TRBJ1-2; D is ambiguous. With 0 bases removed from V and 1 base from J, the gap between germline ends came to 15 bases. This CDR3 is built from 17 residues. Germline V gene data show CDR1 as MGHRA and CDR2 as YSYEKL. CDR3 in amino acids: CASSQDDSTSLNYGYTF. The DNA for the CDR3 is TGCGCCAGCAGCCAAGATGACTCGACCTCCCTTAACTATGGCTACACCTTC.

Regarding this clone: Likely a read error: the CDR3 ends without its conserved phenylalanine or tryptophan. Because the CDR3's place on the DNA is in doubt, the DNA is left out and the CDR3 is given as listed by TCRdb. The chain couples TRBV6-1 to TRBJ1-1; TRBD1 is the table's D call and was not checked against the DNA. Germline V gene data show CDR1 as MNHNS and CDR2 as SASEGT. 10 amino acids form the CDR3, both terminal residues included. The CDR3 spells CASSERSWHL.

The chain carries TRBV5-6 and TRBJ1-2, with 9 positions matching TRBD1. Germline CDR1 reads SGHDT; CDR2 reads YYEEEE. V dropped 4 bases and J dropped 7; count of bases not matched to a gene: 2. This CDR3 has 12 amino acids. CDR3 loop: CASSPDRGGYTF. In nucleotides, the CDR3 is TGTGCCAGCAGCCCGGACAGGGGTGGCTACACCTTC.

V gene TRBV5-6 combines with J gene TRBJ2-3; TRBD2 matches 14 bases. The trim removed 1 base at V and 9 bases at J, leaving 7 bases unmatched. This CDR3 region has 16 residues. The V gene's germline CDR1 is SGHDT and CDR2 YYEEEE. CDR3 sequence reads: CASSLKSGLAGVTQYF. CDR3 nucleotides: TGTGCCAGCAGCTTGAAATCGGGACTAGCGGGAGTAACGCAGTATTTT.

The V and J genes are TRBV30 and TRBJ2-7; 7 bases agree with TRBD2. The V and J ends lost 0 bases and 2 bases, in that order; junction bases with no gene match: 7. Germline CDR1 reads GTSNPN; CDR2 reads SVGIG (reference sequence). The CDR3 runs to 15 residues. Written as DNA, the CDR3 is TGTGCCTGGAGTGTTTGGAGCGGGAATGCCTACGAGCAGTACTTC. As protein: CAWSVWSGNAYEQYF.

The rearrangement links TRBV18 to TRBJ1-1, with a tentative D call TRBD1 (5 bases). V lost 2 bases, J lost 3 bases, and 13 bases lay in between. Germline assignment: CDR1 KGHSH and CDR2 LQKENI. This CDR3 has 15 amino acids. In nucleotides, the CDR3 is TGTGCCAGCTCACCAGAGGGACTTTTTGACACTGAAGCTTTCTTT. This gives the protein CASSPEGLFDTEAFF.

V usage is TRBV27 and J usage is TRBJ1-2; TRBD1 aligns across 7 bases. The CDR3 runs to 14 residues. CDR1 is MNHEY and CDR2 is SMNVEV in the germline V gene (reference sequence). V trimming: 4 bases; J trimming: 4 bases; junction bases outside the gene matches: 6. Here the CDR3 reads CASSSLGTAYGYTF. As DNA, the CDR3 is TGTGCCAGCAGTTCCCTGGGGACAGCCTATGGCTACACCTTC.

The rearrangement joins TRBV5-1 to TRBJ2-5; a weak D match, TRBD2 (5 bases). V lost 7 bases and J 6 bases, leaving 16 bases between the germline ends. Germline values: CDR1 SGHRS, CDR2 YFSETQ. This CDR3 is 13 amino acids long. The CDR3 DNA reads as TGCGCCAGCGCCCTTGGGGAGCGGAAGACCCAGTACTTC. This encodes CASALGERKTQYF.

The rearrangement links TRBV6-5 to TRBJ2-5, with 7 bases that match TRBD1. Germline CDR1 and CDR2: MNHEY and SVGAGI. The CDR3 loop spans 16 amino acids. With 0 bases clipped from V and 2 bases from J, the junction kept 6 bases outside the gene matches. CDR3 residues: CASSYSILRGQETQYF. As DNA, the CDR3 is TGTGCCAGCAGTTACTCGATCCTCAGGGGGCAAGAGACCCAGTACTTC.

CDR3 protein: CASIRDRAMNTEAFF. The CDR3 DNA sequence: TGTGCCAGCATCCGGGACAGGGCCATGAACACTGAAGCTTTCTTT. The V and J genes are TRBV6-6 and TRBJ1-1, with 9 nucleotides matching TRBD1. The CDR3 covers 15 residues. V lost 7 bases to trimming and J lost 0 bases; unmatched junction nucleotides: 6. Germline lookup yields CDR1 MNHNY and CDR2 SVGAGI (reference sequence).

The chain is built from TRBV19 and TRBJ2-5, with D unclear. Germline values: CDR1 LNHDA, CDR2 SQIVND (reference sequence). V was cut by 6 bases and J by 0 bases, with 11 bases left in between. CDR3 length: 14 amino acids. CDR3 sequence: CASSYGLYQETQYF. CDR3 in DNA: TGTGCCAGTAGCTATGGGCTGTACCAAGAGACCCAGTACTTC.

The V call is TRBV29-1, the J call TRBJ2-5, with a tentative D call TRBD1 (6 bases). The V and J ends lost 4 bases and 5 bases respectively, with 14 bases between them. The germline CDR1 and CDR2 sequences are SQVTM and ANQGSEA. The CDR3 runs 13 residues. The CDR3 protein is CSVAGRTEETQYF. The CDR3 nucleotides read TGCAGCGTTGCTGGAAGGACAGAGGAGACCCAGTACTTC.

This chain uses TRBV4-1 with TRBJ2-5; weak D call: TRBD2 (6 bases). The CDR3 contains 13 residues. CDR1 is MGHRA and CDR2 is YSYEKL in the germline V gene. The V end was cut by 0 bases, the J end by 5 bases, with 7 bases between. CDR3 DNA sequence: TGCGCCAGCAGCCAAGAGGGACTGGAGACCCAGTACTTC. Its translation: CASSQEGLETQYF.

CDR3 region: CASSLRENSNQPQHF. The DNA for the CDR3 is TGCGCCAGCAGCCTGCGGGAAAATAGCAATCAGCCCCAGCATTTT. The genes are TRBV4-1 and TRBJ1-5; D unresolved. Germline loops: CDR1 MGHRA, CDR2 YSYEKL. Trimming pared 4 bases from V and 0 bases from J, leaving 10 bases between. The CDR3 contains 15 residues.

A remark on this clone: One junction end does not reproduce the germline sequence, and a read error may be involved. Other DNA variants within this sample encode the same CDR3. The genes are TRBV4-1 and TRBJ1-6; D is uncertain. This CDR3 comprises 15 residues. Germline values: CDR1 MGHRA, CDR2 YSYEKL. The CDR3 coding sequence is TGCGCCAGCAGCCAAGATCCCGGGGATAATTCACCCCTACACTTT. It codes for CASSQDPGDNSPLHF.

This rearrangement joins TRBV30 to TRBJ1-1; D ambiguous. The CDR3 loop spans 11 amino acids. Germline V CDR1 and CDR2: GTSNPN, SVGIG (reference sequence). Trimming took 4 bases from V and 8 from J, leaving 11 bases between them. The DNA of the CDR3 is TGTGCCTGGATGACATATAGAGAAGCTTTCTTT. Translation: CAWMTYREAFF.

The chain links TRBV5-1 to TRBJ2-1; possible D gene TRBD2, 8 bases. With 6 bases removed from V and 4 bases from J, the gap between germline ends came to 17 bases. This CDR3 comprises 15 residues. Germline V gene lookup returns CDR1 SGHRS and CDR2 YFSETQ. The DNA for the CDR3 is TGCGCCAGCAACGAGGGACAGCGGGGGTACAATGAGCAGTTCTTC. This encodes CASNEGQRGYNEQFF.

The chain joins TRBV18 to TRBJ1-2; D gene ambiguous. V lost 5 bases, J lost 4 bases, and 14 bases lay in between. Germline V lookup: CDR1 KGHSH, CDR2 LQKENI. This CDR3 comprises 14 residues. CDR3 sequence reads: CASSSDTQAYGYTF. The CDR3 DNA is TGTGCCAGCTCATCTGATACCCAGGCCTATGGCTACACCTTC.

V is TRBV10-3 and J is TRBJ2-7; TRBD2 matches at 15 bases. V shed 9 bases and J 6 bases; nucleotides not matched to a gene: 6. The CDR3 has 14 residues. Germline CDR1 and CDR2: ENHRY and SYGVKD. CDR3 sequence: CAMGWTSGRAEQYF. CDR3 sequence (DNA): TGTGCCATGGGATGGACTAGCGGGAGGGCCGAGCAGTACTTC.

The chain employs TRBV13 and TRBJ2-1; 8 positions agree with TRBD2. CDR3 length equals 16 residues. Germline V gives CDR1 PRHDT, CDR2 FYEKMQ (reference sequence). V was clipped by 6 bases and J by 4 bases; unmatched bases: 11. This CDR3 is CASRERGTSWYNEQFF. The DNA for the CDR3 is TGTGCCAGCAGGGAGAGGGGGACTAGTTGGTACAATGAGCAGTTCTTC.

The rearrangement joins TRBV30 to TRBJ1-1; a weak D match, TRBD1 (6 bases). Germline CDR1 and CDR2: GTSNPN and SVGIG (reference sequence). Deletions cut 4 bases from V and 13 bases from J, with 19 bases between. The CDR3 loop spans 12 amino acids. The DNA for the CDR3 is TGTGCCTGGATCGTAGGGGGTCGGTTGGATTTCTTT. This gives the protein CAWIVGGRLDFF.

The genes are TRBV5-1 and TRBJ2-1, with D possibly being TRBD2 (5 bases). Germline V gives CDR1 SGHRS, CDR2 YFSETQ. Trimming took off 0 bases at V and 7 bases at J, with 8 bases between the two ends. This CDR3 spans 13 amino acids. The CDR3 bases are TGCGCCAGCAGCTTGGAGCGGCCAAATGAGCAGTTCTTC. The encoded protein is CASSLERPNEQFF. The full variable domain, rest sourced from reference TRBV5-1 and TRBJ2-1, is KAGVTQTPRYLIKTRGQQVTLSCSPISGHRSVSWYQQTPGQGLQFLFEYFSETQRNKGNFPGRFSGRQFSNSRSEMNVSTLELGDSALYLCASSLERPNEQFFGPGTRLTVL.

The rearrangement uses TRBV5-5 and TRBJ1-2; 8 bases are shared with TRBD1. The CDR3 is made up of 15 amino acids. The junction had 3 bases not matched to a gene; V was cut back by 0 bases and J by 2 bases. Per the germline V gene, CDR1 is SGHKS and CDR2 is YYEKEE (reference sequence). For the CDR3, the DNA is TGTGCCAGCAGCTTGGTTGCAGGGGGCAACTATGGCTACACCTTC. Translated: CASSLVAGGNYGYTF.

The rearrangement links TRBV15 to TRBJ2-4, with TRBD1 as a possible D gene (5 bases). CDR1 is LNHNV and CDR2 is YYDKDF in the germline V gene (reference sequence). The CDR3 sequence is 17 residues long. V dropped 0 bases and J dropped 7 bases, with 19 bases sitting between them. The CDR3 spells CATSREIPRMGPNIQYF. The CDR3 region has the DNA TGTGCCACCAGCAGAGAAATCCCTCGTATGGGGCCGAACATTCAGTACTTC.

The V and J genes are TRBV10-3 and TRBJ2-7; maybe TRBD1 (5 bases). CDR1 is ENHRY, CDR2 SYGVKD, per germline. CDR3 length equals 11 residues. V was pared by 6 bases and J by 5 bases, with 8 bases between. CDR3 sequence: CAISQGDEQYF. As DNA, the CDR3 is TGTGCCATCAGCCAGGGTGACGAGCAGTACTTC.

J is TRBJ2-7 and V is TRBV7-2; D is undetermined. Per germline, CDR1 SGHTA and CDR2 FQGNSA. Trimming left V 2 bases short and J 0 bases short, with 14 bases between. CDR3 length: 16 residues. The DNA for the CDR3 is TGTGCCAGCAGCTTATATTCCATTCTGAGCTCCTACGAGCAGTACTTC. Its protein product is CASSLYSILSSYEQYF.